The 17 T cell receptor beta chains listed next were all sequenced from one sample in a study of blood T cell repertoires in COVID-19. Sequenced by immunoSEQ multiplex PCR; TCRdb stores in-frame clones only, minus some. The table has 250,000 to 350,000 clones, 75% to 90% seen once. What was sequenced was PBMCs or T cells enriched from blood (not recorded which). These receptors were collected from a young woman who had recovered from COVID-19.

The V call is TRBV7-8, the J call TRBJ2-7; possibly TRBD1 for D (6 bases). Germline V gene data show CDR1 as SGHVS and CDR2 as FQNEAQ. This CDR3 region has 18 residues. The V end was cut by 5 bases, the J end by 0 bases, with 23 bases between. The CDR3 loop is CASSPRIPGQGSSYEQYF. CDR3 coding DNA: TGTGCCAGCAGCCCGAGAATTCCGGGACAAGGGTCCTCCTACGAGCAGTACTTC.

The CDR3 nucleotides read TGTGCCACCAGCTGGAGGCGAGGAGGGGGCTACACCTTC. It is translated as CATSWRRGGGYTF. The chain carries TRBV15 and TRBJ1-2, with unresolved D. This CDR3 comprises 13 residues. Germline loops: CDR1 LNHNV, CDR2 YYDKDF (reference sequence). The ends were cut back, 5 bases at V and 8 bases at J, with 15 bases in the middle. Combining the CDR3 with reference TRBV15 and TRBJ1-2 gives the whole variable domain DAMVIQNPRYQVTQFGKPVTLSCSQTLNHNVMYWYQQKSSQAPKLLFHYYDKDFNNEADTPDNFQSRRPNTSFCFLDIRSPGLGDTAMYLCATSWRRGGGYTFGSGTRLTVV.

The CDR3 DNA reads TGTGCCAGCAGCTTAGCTACAGGCCCAACCTACGAGCAGTACTTC. The encoded protein is CASSLATGPTYEQYF. V is TRBV11-2 and J is TRBJ2-7, with D possibly TRBD1 on 5 matching bases. CDR3 length: 15 residues. Germline values: CDR1 SGHAT, CDR2 FQNNGV. V was cut by 1 base and J by 2 bases, with 12 bases left in between.

The table lists this clone with a count of one. J is TRBJ1-5 and V is TRBV28; TRBD1 might be the D (5 bases). This CDR3 is built from 15 residues. CDR1 MDHEN and CDR2 SYDVKM come from the germline V gene. V dropped 8 bases and J dropped 3 bases, with 17 bases sitting between them. CDR3 sequence reads: CASQGPTVNNQPQHF. The CDR3 coding sequence is TGTGCCAGCCAGGGCCCTACCGTAAACAATCAGCCCCAGCATTTT.

DNA for the CDR3: TGTGCCAGCAGATCTCCGGACAGGGGGCCTCAGCAGTTCTTC. Encoded protein: CASRSPDRGPQQFF. The chain joins TRBV6-5 to TRBJ2-1, with 11 nucleotides matching TRBD1. CDR3 length: 14 residues. Looked up from germline, CDR1 is MNHEY and CDR2 is SVGAGI. J gave up 11 bases and V 6 bases, and 9 bases lay outside the gene matches.

The rearrangement joins TRBV29-1 to TRBJ1-2; 8 nucleotides line up with TRBD1. CDR1 is SQVTM and CDR2 is ANQGSEA in the germline V gene. V lost 8 bases, J lost 12 bases, and 8 bases stayed unmatched. The CDR3 contains 10 residues. The CDR3 here is CSSGQGLDTF. CDR3 nucleotides: TGCAGCTCAGGACAGGGTCTAGACACCTTC.

The rearrangement joins TRBV9 to TRBJ1-2; maybe TRBD1 (6 bases). V was trimmed by 0 bases and J by 8 bases, leaving 23 bases between them. There are 17 residues in the CDR3. CDR1 and CDR2 (germline): SGDLS, YYNGEE. The CDR3 bases are TGTGCCAGCAGCGTAGCGGTGCGACAGGATGGCTTGCGGGGCTACACCTTC. Translating gives CASSVAVRQDGLRGYTF.

The J gene is TRBJ1-6, the V gene TRBV6-1; no clear D. The V gene's germline CDR1 is MNHNS and CDR2 SASEGT. There are 19 residues in the CDR3. Trimming shortened V by 2 bases and J by 0 bases, and 17 bases separated the two germline ends. The CDR3 DNA sequence: TGTGCCAGCAGTGAATATCGCGGACCGGGGAGCTCCTATAATTCACCCCTCCACTTT. Translation: CASSEYRGPGSSYNSPLHF.

This clone occurred a few times. The chain links TRBV10-1 to TRBJ1-3; no definite D call. V gave up 4 bases and J gave up 2 bases, with 9 bases separating them. This CDR3 is built from 14 residues. Germline V gives CDR1 WNHNN, CDR2 SYGVQD (reference sequence). The CDR3 loop reads CASSGGGTGNTIYF. The CDR3 DNA reads as TGCGCCAGCAGTGGCGGTGGAACTGGAAACACCATATATTTT.

This rearrangement joins TRBV4-1 to TRBJ1-3; 8 bases align to TRBD1. This CDR3 has 14 residues. Trimming at V came to 4 bases and at J to 2 bases, leaving 1 base not matched to a gene. Germline CDR1 MGHRA, CDR2 YSYEKL. CDR3 residues: CASSPRGPGNTIYF. In DNA form, the CDR3 reads TGCGCCAGCAGCCCCAGGGGGCCTGGAAACACCATATATTTT.

The CDR3 loop is CASSRLAGGSYNEQFF. CDR3 sequence (DNA): TGTGCCAGCTCCAGACTAGCGGGAGGGTCCTACAATGAGCAGTTCTTC. This chain joins TRBV9 and TRBJ2-1; 14 nucleotides agree with TRBD2. Germline trimming cut 7 bases from V and 1 base from J; bases unmatched to any gene: 4. Germline lookup yields CDR1 SGDLS and CDR2 YYNGEE. The length of the CDR3 is 16 residues.

The J gene is TRBJ1-5, the V gene TRBV27, with 9 bases lining up with TRBD1. The CDR3 totals 14 residues. Trimming took 5 bases from V and 5 from J; bases not matched to a gene: 4. Germline CDR1 reads MNHEY; CDR2 reads SMNVEV (reference sequence). CDR3 amino acids: CASSGDRVDQPQHF. In DNA, the CDR3 is TGTGCCAGCAGTGGGGACAGGGTCGATCAGCCCCAGCATTTT.

The chain couples TRBV3-1 (or the pseudogene TRBV3-2) to TRBJ2-5; 13 bases are shared with TRBD2. This CDR3 is 18 amino acids long. Losses at the gene ends were 4 bases for V and 2 bases for J; bases not matched to a gene: 10. CDR1 LGHDT and CDR2 YNNKEL come from the germline V gene (reference sequence). The CDR3 nucleotides read TGTGCCAGCAGCCCCCGCCTGACTAGCGGGGGGCTACAAGAGACCCAGTACTTC. Amino acids: CASSPRLTSGGLQETQYF.

J is TRBJ1-1 and V is TRBV28, with a tentative D call TRBD1 (5 bases). Germline assignment: CDR1 MDHEN and CDR2 SYDVKM. This CDR3 has 14 residues. The V end lost 5 bases, the J end lost 1 base, and 11 bases lay between the germline ends. The CDR3 bases are TGTGCCAGCAGTCCGGGGGACCGGAACACTGAAGCTTTCTTT. Translating gives CASSPGDRNTEAFF.

This clone showed up just once. This chain links TRBV5-1 with TRBJ2-1, with D possibly matching TRBD1 (6 bases). CDR3 length: 14 residues. V dropped 0 bases and J dropped 6 bases, with 10 bases sitting between them. Germline values: CDR1 SGHRS, CDR2 YFSETQ. CDR3 sequence: CASSLAGQPNEQFF. In DNA, the CDR3 is TGCGCCAGCAGCTTGGCAGGACAGCCCAATGAGCAGTTCTTC.

This chain connects TRBV7-9 to TRBJ1-6; TRBD1 aligns across 7 bases. Trimming cost V 7 bases and J 8 bases; bases outside gene matches: 8. Germline loops: CDR1 SEHNR, CDR2 FQNEAQ (reference sequence). The CDR3 is 14 residues long. CDR3 loop: CASNSDRADSPLHF. CDR3 DNA sequence: TGTGCCAGCAACTCCGACAGGGCTGATTCACCCCTCCACTTT.

The chain recombines TRBV29-1 with TRBJ2-7; a possible D gene is TRBD2 (5 bases). The CDR3 has 14 residues. V lost 2 bases to trimming and J lost 3 bases, with 14 bases between them. Germline CDR1 SQVTM, CDR2 ANQGSEA. The CDR3 is CSVEWAEEGYEQYF. As DNA, the CDR3 is TGCAGCGTTGAATGGGCCGAAGAGGGCTACGAGCAGTACTTC.